The 12 T cell receptor beta chains reported below all come from one sample, sequenced in a study of blood T cell repertoires in COVID-19. Method: immunoSEQ multiplex PCR; TCRdb's copy keeps in-frame clones and lacks some. This table has 200,000 to 250,000 clones, almost 85% appearing once. The source material was peripheral blood. These receptors originate from a woman aged 65 to 85 with COVID-19, enrolled during active disease.

The chain links TRBV12-3 or TRBV12-4 to TRBJ2-7; 9 bases align to TRBD1. The CDR3 loop spans 13 amino acids. Losses at the gene ends were 10 bases for V and 1 base for J; bases not matched to a gene: 5. The CDR3 DNA is TGTGCCACCAGACAGGGGGGGTCCTACGAGCAGTACTTC. The encoded protein is CATRQGGSYEQYF.

The chain couples TRBV9 to TRBJ2-2; D gene uncertain. V shed 0 bases and J shed 0 bases, with 6 bases lying between them. Germline assignment: CDR1 SGDLS and CDR2 YYNGEE. The CDR3 runs to 15 residues. CDR3 sequence (DNA): TGTGCCAGCAGCGTAGTCGGTACGAACACCGGGGAGCTGTTTTTT. It translates to CASSVVGTNTGELFF.

The V call is TRBV7-6, the J call TRBJ2-5; tentatively, D is TRBD1 (5 bases). Trimming took 2 bases from V and 1 from J, leaving 14 bases between them. Germline CDR1 is SGHVS and CDR2 is FNYEAQ. This CDR3 has 16 amino acids. The CDR3 protein is CASSLRLGVGQETQYF. CDR3 sequence (DNA): TGTGCCAGCAGCTTAAGATTAGGGGTAGGCCAAGAGACCCAGTACTTC.

The gene calls are TRBV19 and TRBJ1-2; perhaps TRBD1 as D (5 bases). The V end was cut by 8 bases, the J end by 4 bases, with 20 bases between. Per the germline V gene, CDR1 is LNHDA and CDR2 is SQIVND (reference sequence). CDR3 length: 15 residues. For the CDR3, the DNA is TGTGCCAGTGTCAGGGTGGGCGGATTGGGCTATGGCTACACCTTC. It translates to CASVRVGGLGYGYTF.

As DNA, the CDR3 is TGTGCCAGCAGCTTAGGGCAGAGCGTGAGAAACTATGGCTACACCTTC. Translation gives CASSLGQSVRNYGYTF. The chain is built from TRBV11-2 and TRBJ1-2; D uncertain. Per the germline V gene, CDR1 is SGHAT and CDR2 is FQNNGV. The CDR3 has 16 residues. The V gene lost 1 base and the J gene lost 2 bases, with 14 bases spanning the gap.

This sequence joins TRBV7-2 and TRBJ1-2; D not certain. The CDR3 consists of 13 residues. Trimming took off 4 bases at V and 4 bases at J, with 10 bases between the two ends. Germline loops: CDR1 SGHTA, CDR2 FQGNSA. CDR3 sequence: CASSSRFPYGYTF. The CDR3 nucleotides are TGTGCCAGCAGCTCTAGGTTCCCCTATGGCTACACCTTC. The full variable domain, with the rest looked up from reference TRBV7-2 and TRBJ1-2, is GAGVSQSPSNKVTEKGKDVELRCDPISGHTALYWYRQSLGQGLEFLIYFQGNSAPDKSGLPSDRFSAERTGGSVSTLTIQRTQQEDSAVYLCASSSRFPYGYTFGSGTRLTVV.

V usage is TRBV18 and J usage is TRBJ2-5; D is perhaps TRBD2 (6 bases). This CDR3 has 14 residues. The V end lost 1 base, the J end lost 3 bases, and 9 bases lay between the germline ends. Germline assignment: CDR1 KGHSH and CDR2 LQKENI. The CDR3 sequence is CASSPRRGKETQYF. The CDR3 region has the DNA TGTGCCAGCTCACCACGGCGGGGAAAAGAGACCCAGTACTTC.

The chain links TRBV9 to TRBJ1-2, with unresolved D. The CDR3 is made up of 18 amino acids. V was cut by 3 bases and J by 3 bases, with 24 bases left in between. Looked up from germline, CDR1 is SGDLS and CDR2 is YYNGEE. CDR3 sequence reads: CASSASPLSGGTYYGYTF. CDR3 nucleotides: TGTGCCAGCAGCGCGAGCCCCCTGAGCGGCGGCACATACTATGGCTACACCTTC.

This clone occurred once. The V call is TRBV7-6, the J call TRBJ1-2; D gene ambiguous. This CDR3 region has 15 residues. Germline CDR1 reads SGHVS; CDR2 reads FNYEAQ. Between the trimmed V and J ends, which lost 5 bases and 3 bases, there was a span of 16 bases. The CDR3 DNA reads TGTGCCAGCAGCCCTCTTCCCGAGGCTGACTATGGCTACACCTTC. As protein: CASSPLPEADYGYTF. Complete variable domain (other parts from reference TRBV7-6 and TRBJ1-2): GAGVSQSPRYKVTKRGQDVALRCDPISGHVSLYWYRQALGQGPEFLTYFNYEAQQDKSGLPNDRFSAERPEGSISTLTIQRTEQRDSAMYRCASSPLPEADYGYTFGSGTRLTVV.

The chain couples TRBV29-1 to TRBJ2-1; 12 bases fit TRBD2. V was pared by 4 bases and J by 2 bases, with 9 bases of the junction left unmatched. The CDR3 sequence is 17 residues long. The germline V gene encodes CDR1 SQVTM and CDR2 ANQGSEA. This chain's CDR3 is CSVVGLAGGSPYNEQFF. The CDR3 bases are TGCAGCGTTGTAGGGCTAGCGGGAGGGTCCCCCTACAATGAGCAGTTCTTC.

This chain uses TRBV11-3 with TRBJ1-2; TRBD1 matches 8 bases. V lost 5 bases and J lost 8; bases outside the gene matches: 7. CDR1 is SGHNT, CDR2 YENEEA, per germline. The CDR3 spans 13 residues. The CDR3 spells CASSLGQGEGYTF. The CDR3 coding sequence is TGTGCCAGCAGCCTAGGACAGGGAGAAGGCTACACCTTC.

The chain uses TRBV5-1 and TRBJ2-1; TRBD2 aligns across 16 bases. Trimming took 4 bases from V and 4 from J; bases not matched to a gene: 5. CDR1 is SGHRS, CDR2 YFSETQ, per germline. The CDR3 runs to 17 residues. The CDR3 loop reads CASSQGLAGGMYNEQFF. The DNA of the CDR3 is TGCGCCAGCAGCCAGGGACTAGCGGGGGGGATGTACAATGAGCAGTTCTTC.